This TCR beta chain was identified in a study of blood T cell repertoires in COVID-19. How the authors handled the data: Reference gene primer amplification yielded estimated nucleated cell counts. Some clones are missing from TCRdb's copy, which holds only in-frame ones; the method was immunoSEQ multiplex PCR. That table supplies the V and J calls and clone size; D and trimming were determined from the DNA. The sample lists hundreds of thousands of clones, about 91% occurring once. V lost 3 bases and J lost 9; bases outside the gene matches: 12. The CDR3 is made up of 16 amino acids. Germline CDR1 SGDLS, CDR2 YYNGEE. Participants, about 18 to 89 years old, spanned around 25 US areas. Donors were grouped by their self-reported clinical history. Cohort 3 donors were reported recovered after two negative PCRs, clearance, or symptom resolution.

The clonotype was recovered from a woman aged 40 to 50 who had recovered from COVID-19. The chain carries TRBV9 and TRBJ2-1, with TRBD2 matching over 10 bases. Sequenced input: PBMCs or T cells enriched from blood (not recorded which). The CDR3 spells CASSAVSSGSWGEQFF. DNA of the CDR3: TGTGCCAGCAGCGCCGTCTCTAGCGGGAGTTGGGGTGAGCAGTTCTTC.